This T cell receptor (beta chain) was observed in a study of blood T cells in healthy people across ages. Overall study findings and caveats: When set beside aged donors, long-lived donors presented more naive CD4+ cells and higher diversity. It was held that diversity estimates obtained from one million T cells represented underestimates.

Remarks on this clonotype: Its antigen is undetermined.

CDR3 length: 15 residues. Sample-barcoded 5' priming and a J-beta primer mix drove a second PCR of roughly 7 to 11 cycles. A 12-random-nucleotide template-switch adaptor tagged each cDNA molecule. TCRdb reprocessed the 5' RACE reads with MiXCR, giving one entry per CDR3 protein. The sample lists about 1.6 million distinct CDR3 sequences, around 36% occurring once. The chain combines TRBV21-1 with TRBJ2-7; TRBD1 is taken as the D call from the table, unchecked against the DNA. TRBV21-1 is classified as a pseudogene. The sample consisted of blood. This TCR came from a woman in her thirties in good health. This chain's CDR3 is CASSKKGAVRYEQYF. In DNA form, the CDR3 reads TGTGCCAGCAGCAAAAAGGGGGCGGTTAGGTACGAGCAGTACTTC.